This T cell receptor beta chain was retrieved from a study of CD8 T cells in ankylosing spondylitis. Overall study results and limits: Reportedly, significant enrichment of disease-linked clones occurred in matched ankylosing spondylitis synovial fluid. Among TCR beta sequences, a motif of several highly homologous variants appeared characteristic of ankylosing spondylitis blood.

Quantitative 5'-RACE with molecular barcodes generated TCR beta libraries. TCRdb re-called the 5' RACE reads through MiXCR, storing one row per CDR3 protein. The sample holds under 300,000 distinct CDR3 sequences, around 9.2% seen once. Germline CDR1 reads MNHEY; CDR2 reads SVGAGI. CDR3 length: 15 amino acids. Note on this clonotype: Its antigen is undetermined. A junction boundary mismatches the germline segment, possibly from a read error.

Sequenced material: blood, either unsorted or a sorted T cell fraction (not recorded which). The clonotype was recovered from a male donor with ankylosing spondylitis or in good health (not recorded which). This rearrangement joins TRBV6-5 to TRBJ2-1; TRBD1 matches at 8 bases. In nucleotides, the CDR3 is TGTGCCAGCAGTGACTCACAGGGGGCCTACAATGAGCAGTTCTTC. It encodes CASSDSQGAYNEQFF.